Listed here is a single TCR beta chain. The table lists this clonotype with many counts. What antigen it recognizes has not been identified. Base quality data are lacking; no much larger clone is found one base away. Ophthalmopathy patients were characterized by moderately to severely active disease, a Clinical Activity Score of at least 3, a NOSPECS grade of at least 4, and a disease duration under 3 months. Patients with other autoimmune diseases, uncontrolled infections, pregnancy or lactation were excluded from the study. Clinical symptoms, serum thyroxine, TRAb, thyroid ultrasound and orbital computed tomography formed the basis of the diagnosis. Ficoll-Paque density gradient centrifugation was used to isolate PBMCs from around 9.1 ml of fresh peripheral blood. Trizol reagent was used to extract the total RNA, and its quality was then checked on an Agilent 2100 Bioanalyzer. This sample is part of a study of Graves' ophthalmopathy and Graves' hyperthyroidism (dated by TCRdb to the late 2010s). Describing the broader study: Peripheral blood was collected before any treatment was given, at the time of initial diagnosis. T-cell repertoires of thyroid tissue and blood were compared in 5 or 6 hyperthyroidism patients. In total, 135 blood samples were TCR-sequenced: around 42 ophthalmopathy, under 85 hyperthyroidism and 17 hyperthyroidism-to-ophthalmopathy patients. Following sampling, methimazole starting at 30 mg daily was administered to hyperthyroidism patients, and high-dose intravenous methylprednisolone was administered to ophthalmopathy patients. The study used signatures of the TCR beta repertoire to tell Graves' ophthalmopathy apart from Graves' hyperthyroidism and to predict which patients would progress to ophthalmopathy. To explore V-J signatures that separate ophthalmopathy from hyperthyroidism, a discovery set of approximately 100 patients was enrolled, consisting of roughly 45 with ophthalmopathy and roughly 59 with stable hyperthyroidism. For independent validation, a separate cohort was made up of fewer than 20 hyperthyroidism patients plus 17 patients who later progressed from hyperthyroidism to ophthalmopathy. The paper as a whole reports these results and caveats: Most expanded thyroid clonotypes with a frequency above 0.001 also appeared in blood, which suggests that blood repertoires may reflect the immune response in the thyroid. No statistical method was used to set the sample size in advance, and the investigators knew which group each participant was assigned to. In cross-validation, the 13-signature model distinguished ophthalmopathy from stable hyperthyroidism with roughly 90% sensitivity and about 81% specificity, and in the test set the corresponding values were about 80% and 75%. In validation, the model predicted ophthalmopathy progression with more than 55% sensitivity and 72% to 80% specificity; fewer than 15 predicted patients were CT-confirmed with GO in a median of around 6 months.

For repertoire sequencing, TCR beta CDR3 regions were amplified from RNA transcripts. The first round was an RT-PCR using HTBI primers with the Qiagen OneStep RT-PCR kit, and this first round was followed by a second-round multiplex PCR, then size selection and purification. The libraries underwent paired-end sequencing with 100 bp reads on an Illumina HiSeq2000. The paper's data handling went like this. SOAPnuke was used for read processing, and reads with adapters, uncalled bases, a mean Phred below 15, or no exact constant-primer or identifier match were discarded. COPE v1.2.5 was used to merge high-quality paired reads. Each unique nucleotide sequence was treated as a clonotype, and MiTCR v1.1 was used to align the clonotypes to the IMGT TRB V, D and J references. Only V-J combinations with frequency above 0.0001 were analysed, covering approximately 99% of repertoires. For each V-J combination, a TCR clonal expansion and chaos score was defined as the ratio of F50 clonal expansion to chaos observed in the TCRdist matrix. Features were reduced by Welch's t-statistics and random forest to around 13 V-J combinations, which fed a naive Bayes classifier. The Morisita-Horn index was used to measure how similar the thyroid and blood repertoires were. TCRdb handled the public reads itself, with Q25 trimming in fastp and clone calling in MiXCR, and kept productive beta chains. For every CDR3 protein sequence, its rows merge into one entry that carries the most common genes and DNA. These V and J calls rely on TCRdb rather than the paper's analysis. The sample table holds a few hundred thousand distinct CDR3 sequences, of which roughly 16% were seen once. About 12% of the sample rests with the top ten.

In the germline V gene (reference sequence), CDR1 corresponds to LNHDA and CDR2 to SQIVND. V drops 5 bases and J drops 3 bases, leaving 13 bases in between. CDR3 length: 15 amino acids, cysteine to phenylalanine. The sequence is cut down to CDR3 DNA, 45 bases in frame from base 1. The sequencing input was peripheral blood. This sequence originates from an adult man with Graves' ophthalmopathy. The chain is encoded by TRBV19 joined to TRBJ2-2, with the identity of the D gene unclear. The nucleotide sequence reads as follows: TGTGCCAGTAGTTCCGACGGAAGATACACCGGGGAGCTGTTTTTT. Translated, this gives CASSSDGRYTGELFF. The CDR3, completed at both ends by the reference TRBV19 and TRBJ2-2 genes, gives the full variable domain DGGITQSPKYLFRKEGQNVTLSCEQNLNHDAMYWYRQDPGQGLRLIYYSQIVNDFQKGDIAEGYSVSREKKESFPLTVTSAQKNPTAFYLCASSSDGRYTGELFFGEGSRLTVL.